The 11 T cell receptor beta chains reported below all come from one sample, sequenced in a study of blood T cell repertoires in COVID-19. The table came from immunoSEQ multiplex PCR; TCRdb's copy has only in-frame clones and leaves some out. The data contain about 210,000 clones, 85% of them singletons. The sample consisted of peripheral blood. These receptors were collected from a woman in her seventies with COVID-19, enrolled during active disease.

This clone was seen only once. The CDR3 coding sequence is TGTGCCAGCAGCCGGGACAGGGCTGGAAACACCATATATTTT. It yields the protein CASSRDRAGNTIYF. The chain recombines TRBV2 with TRBJ1-3, with 9 nucleotides matching TRBD1. V shed 6 bases and J 2 bases; nucleotides not matched to a gene: 2. Germline V gives CDR1 SNHLY, CDR2 FYNNEI. This CDR3 has 14 residues.

V gene TRBV18 combines with J gene TRBJ1-2; perhaps TRBD1 as D (6 bases). The germline V gene has CDR1 KGHSH and CDR2 LQKENI. CDR3 length: 13 residues. V was cut by 6 bases and J by 2 bases, with 10 bases left in between. The DNA of the CDR3 is TGTGCCAGCTCTACGGACAGCAACTATGGCTACACCTTC. Encoded protein: CASSTDSNYGYTF. The whole variable domain, filled in from reference TRBV18 and TRBJ1-2, reads NAGVMQNPRHLVRRRGQEARLRCSPMKGHSHVYWYRQLPEEGLKFMVYLQKENIIDESGMPKERFSAEFPKEGPSILRIQQVVRGDSAAYFCASSTDSNYGYTFGSGTRLTVV.

V gene TRBV5-1 combines with J gene TRBJ2-7; 7 bases align to TRBD1. The J segment lost 4 bases and the V segment lost 4 bases, leaving 5 bases of the junction unmatched. Germline loops: CDR1 SGHRS, CDR2 YFSETQ. The CDR3 spans 13 residues. This CDR3 reads CASSTGQVYEQYF. The DNA for the CDR3 is TGCGCCAGCAGCACCGGACAGGTTTACGAGCAGTACTTC.

The J gene is TRBJ2-7, the V gene TRBV7-2, with a possible D match to TRBD1 (5 bases). V was shortened by 0 bases and J by 7 bases, with 10 bases between the two germline ends. There are 13 residues in the CDR3. Germline lookup yields CDR1 SGHTA and CDR2 FQGNSA. CDR3 in amino acids: CASSLAGPREQYF. The CDR3 DNA sequence: TGTGCCAGCAGCTTAGCGGGGCCGCGGGAGCAGTACTTC. The whole variable domain, filled in from reference TRBV7-2 and TRBJ2-7, reads GAGVSQSPSNKVTEKGKDVELRCDPISGHTALYWYRQSLGQGLEFLIYFQGNSAPDKSGLPSDRFSAERTGGSVSTLTIQRTQQEDSAVYLCASSLAGPREQYFGPGTRLTVT.

The chain couples TRBV2 to TRBJ1-1; TRBD1 might be the D (5 bases). Germline V gene lookup returns CDR1 SNHLY and CDR2 FYNNEI. The V gene lost 7 bases and the J gene lost 1 base, with 16 bases spanning the gap. The CDR3 contains 15 residues. CDR3 protein: CASISQGLGNTEAFF. As DNA, the CDR3 is TGTGCCAGCATTTCCCAGGGTCTAGGGAACACTGAAGCTTTCTTT.

The V gene is TRBV6-1, the J gene TRBJ1-4, with D possibly being TRBD1 (5 bases). With 2 bases removed from V and 5 bases from J, the gap between germline ends came to 12 bases. The CDR3 is made up of 15 amino acids. Per the germline V gene, CDR1 is MNHNS and CDR2 is SASEGT. CDR3 sequence reads: CASSESEGRNEKLFF. As DNA, the CDR3 is TGTGCCAGCAGTGAATCGGAGGGGCGGAATGAAAAACTGTTTTTT.

The genes are TRBV6-6 and TRBJ2-5; tentatively, D is TRBD1 (6 bases). The CDR3 runs 15 residues. The germline V gene encodes CDR1 MNHNY and CDR2 SVGAGI (reference sequence). The V end was cut by 2 bases, the J end by 1 base, with 11 bases between. The DNA of the CDR3 is TGTGCCAGCAGTTACGGGCAGGGGCCCCAAGAGACCCAGTACTTC. Amino acid sequence: CASSYGQGPQETQYF.

This chain links TRBV5-1 with TRBJ1-4, with TRBD1 matching over 7 bases. The length of the CDR3 is 14 residues. The germline CDR1 and CDR2 sequences are SGHRS and YFSETQ. The V gene end was trimmed by 0 bases and the J gene end by 8 bases; junction bases not matched to a gene: 4. The CDR3 nucleotides are TGCGCCAGCAGCTTGGAGGGGGCTCTAGAAAAACTGTTTTTT. Its protein is CASSLEGALEKLFF.

The chain combines TRBV14 with TRBJ2-7; D gene uncertain. Germline lookup yields CDR1 SGHDN and CDR2 FVKESK. V was cut by 4 bases and J by 2 bases, with 6 bases left in between. The CDR3 is 12 residues long. As DNA, the CDR3 is TGTGCCAGCAGCCGCGTAGCCTACGAGCAGTACTTC. As protein: CASSRVAYEQYF.

This sequence joins TRBV4-3 and TRBJ2-7; TRBD2 matches at 7 bases. CDR1 LGHNA and CDR2 YSLEER come from the germline V gene. CDR3 size: 17 residues. Unmatched junction bases numbered 11, after V lost 1 base and J lost 2 bases. CDR3 sequence: CASSQAWGGTGAYEQYF. CDR3 in DNA: TGCGCCAGCAGCCAAGCGTGGGGAGGGACGGGAGCCTACGAGCAGTACTTC.

The chain recombines TRBV24-1 with TRBJ2-5; perhaps TRBD2 as D (5 bases). Germline assignment: CDR1 KGHDR and CDR2 SFDVKD. Trimming left V 4 bases short and J 2 bases short, with 7 bases between. The CDR3 runs to 13 residues. The CDR3 DNA follows: TGTGCCACCAGTGACCAGCGGCAAGAGACCCAGTACTTC. Amino acid sequence: CATSDQRQETQYF.